The rows below give T cell receptor beta chains drawn from one sample of a study of T cells in tumors after PD-1 blockade. The assay was immunoSEQ multiplex PCR, and TCRdb's table has in-frame clones only and misses some. The sample carries some 43,000 clones, approximately 81% recorded once. This specimen was PBMCs, taken before anti-PD-1 treatment. The receptors stem from a human donor with basal cell carcinoma. Both conserved end residues are part of each CDR3. The order of the fields is clone size, D gene, J gene, V gene, CDR3 protein, CDR3 DNA. A D gene is named only where the DNA matches it firmly. Expanded clones are given a class, and other clones once, few, many or no size at all.

>.|.|TRBJ2-1|TRBV3-1/TRBV3-2
CASSQRGRRGEQFF
TGTGCCAGCAGCCAGAGGGGACGGCGGGGTGAGCAGTTCTTC
>.|TRBD1|TRBJ1-1|TRBV29-1
CSVNPTTGGGTEAFF
TGCAGCGTTAATCCCACGACAGGGGGCGGCACTGAAGCTTTCTTT
>.|.|TRBJ2-7|TRBV20-1
CSAMSYEQYF
TGCAGTGCTATGTCCTACGAGCAGTACTTC
>.|.|TRBJ1-1|TRBV30
CAWTHRGGSEAFF
TGTGCCTGGACACACCGGGGCGGGTCTGAAGCTTTCTTT
>.|.|TRBJ2-5|TRBV2
CASKRSAETQYF
TGTGCCAGCAAGAGAAGCGCGGAGACCCAGTACTTC
>.|.|TRBJ2-3|TRBV30
CACRGADTQYF
TGTGCCTGTCGGGGAGCAGATACGCAGTATTTT
>.|.|TRBJ1-4|TRBV7-9
CASSLGGTDEKLFF
TGTGCCAGCAGCTTAGGCGGTACTGACGAAAAACTGTTTTTT
>.|TRBD1|TRBJ1-1|TRBV6-5
CASSYTQGARTEAFF
TGTGCCAGCAGTTACACGCAGGGGGCGCGTACTGAAGCTTTCTTT
>.|.|TRBJ2-5|TRBV6-6
CASSYQGQETQYF
TGTGCCAGCAGTTACCAGGGGCAAGAGACCCAGTACTTC
>.|TRBD1|TRBJ1-2|TRBV7-9
CASSHGTATLVNGYTF
TGTGCCAGCAGCCACGGGACAGCGACCCTTGTGAATGGCTACACCTTC
>.|.|TRBJ2-3|TRBV6-2/TRBV6-3
CASSYPRTVGTDTQYF
TGTGCCAGCAGTTACCCCCGGACGGTAGGCACAGATACGCAGTATTTT
>.|.|TRBJ1-1|TRBV6-5
CASRRSMFGTTEAFF
TGTGCCAGCAGGAGGAGCATGTTCGGAACCACTGAAGCTTTCTTT
>.|TRBD1|TRBJ1-2|TRBV24-1
CATSDPGTADYGYTF
TGTGCCACCAGTGATCCGGGGACAGCCGATTATGGCTACACCTTC
>.|.|TRBJ2-2|TRBV19
CASSIWASNTGELFF
TGTGCCAGTAGTATCTGGGCTTCGAACACCGGGGAGCTGTTTTTT
>.|.|TRBJ1-3|TRBV3-1/TRBV3-2
CASSQRGGSGNTIYF
TGTGCCAGCAGCCAAAGAGGGGGCTCTGGAAACACCATATATTTT
>.|.|TRBJ1-2|TRBV7-9
CASSLIRGANYGYTF
TGTGCCAGCAGCTTAATACGGGGGGCTAACTATGGCTACACCTTC
>.|.|TRBJ2-4|TRBV30
CAWSVGLAKNIQYF
TGTGCCTGGAGTGTAGGGCTAGCCAAAAACATTCAGTACTTC
>.|TRBD2|TRBJ2-3|TRBV6-4
CASSDSTSGGDTQYF
TGTGCCAGCAGTGACTCTACTAGCGGGGGTGATACGCAGTATTTT
>.|.|TRBJ2-1|TRBV5-1
CASSFLRVEQQFF
TGCGCCAGCAGCTTTTTACGGGTCGAGCAGCAGTTCTTC
>.|.|TRBJ1-2|TRBV24-1
CATSDRGFNYGYTF
TGTGCCACCAGTGACCGCGGATTCAACTATGGCTACACCTTC
>.|TRBD1|TRBJ1-2|TRBV7-9
CASSFGGGTAGYTF
TGTGCCAGCAGCTTTGGCGGGGGGACAGCGGGCTACACCTTC
>.|TRBD1|TRBJ2-1|TRBV5-1
CASNSMGQYNEQFF
TGCGCCAGCAACTCCATGGGACAGTACAATGAGCAGTTCTTC
>few|TRBD1|TRBJ1-6|TRBV5-4
CASSLLGQYNSPLHF
TGTGCCAGCAGCTTGCTGGGACAGTATAATTCACCCCTCCACTTT
>.|TRBD2|TRBJ2-3|TRBV6-4
CASSGGGDADTQYF
TGTGCCAGCAGTGGGGGAGGGGACGCAGATACGCAGTATTTT
>.|TRBD1|TRBJ2-5|TRBV13
CASSPWTGERETQYF
TGTGCCAGCAGCCCATGGACAGGGGAGAGAGAGACCCAGTACTTC
>.|TRBD1|TRBJ1-6|TRBV5-1
CASSTTGQGGNSPLHF
TGCGCCAGCAGCACCACGGGACAGGGAGGGAATTCACCCCTCCACTTT
>.|.|TRBJ2-2|TRBV5-6
CASSLIGVGTGELFF
TGTGCCAGCAGCTTGATTGGGGTAGGCACCGGGGAGCTGTTTTTT
>.|TRBD1|TRBJ2-7|TRBV19
CASSPGTGGRDEQYF
TGTGCCAGTAGTCCGGGGACAGGGGGCAGGGACGAGCAGTACTTC
>.|TRBD1|TRBJ1-2|TRBV6-1
CASSEGTGPNYGYTF
TGTGCCAGCAGTGAAGGGACAGGACCCAACTATGGCTACACCTTC
>.|.|TRBJ2-5|TRBV6-6
CASSYSYPEGGETQYF
TGTGCCAGCAGTTACTCGTACCCGGAGGGAGGAGAGACCCAGTACTTC
>.|TRBD2|TRBJ2-3|TRBV5-1
CASSSPASGGALDTQYF
TGCGCCAGCAGCTCCCCCGCCAGCGGGGGGGCCTTAGATACGCAGTATTTT